This TCR beta chain emerged from a study of post-analysis software for immune sequencing data. Findings and caveats of the study: Four or five TRBV segments were more frequent in patients than controls; TRBV5-6, TRBV5-1 and TRBV20-1 belonged to this group.

There are 16 residues in the CDR3. CDR1 is LGHDT, CDR2 YNNKEL, per germline (reference sequence). J lost 8 bases, V lost 1 base, and 7 bases had no gene match. Incorporated into the TCR beta cDNA libraries were unique molecular identifiers, which served to reduce PCR and sequencing biases. TCRdb called the PCR reads again in MiXCR, with one record for every CDR3 protein. The sample yields 600,000 to 700,000 distinct CDR3 sequences, approximately 60% seen once. This clonotype was detected a few times. The antigen is undetermined. The clonotype originates from a girl aged 2 to 9 with multiple sclerosis. The chain combines TRBV3-1 with TRBJ2-1; 11 bases map to TRBD1. Sequenced: blood. The CDR3 loop is CASSQVSSGQGDEQFF. The CDR3 coding sequence is TGTGCCAGCAGCCAAGTTTCATCGGGACAGGGGGATGAGCAGTTCTTC.